One sample yielded the 12 T cell receptor beta chains listed below, sequenced in a study of T cell responses to AZD1222 COVID-19 vaccine. This table comes from immunoSEQ multiplex PCR, and its TCRdb copy is limited to in-frame clones, with some not included. The sample has roughly 100,000 clones, 75% to 90% seen once; the top ten hold about 4.8%. This specimen consisted of peripheral blood, obtained on day 0 of AZD1222 vaccination. These receptors were taken from an adult in good health.

The chain joins TRBV4-3 to TRBJ1-1, with D unclear. V dropped 0 bases and J dropped 10 bases, with 9 bases sitting between them. Germline lookup yields CDR1 LGHNA and CDR2 YSLEER. This CDR3 is 12 amino acids long. The CDR3 nucleotides are TGCGCCAGCAGCCAAGAAGGGATCATAGCTTTCTTT. Protein: CASSQEGIIAFF.

This clone was picked up one time. The J gene is TRBJ1-5, the V gene TRBV19; no clear D gene. CDR3 size: 15 residues. Trimming took off 4 bases at V and 2 bases at J, with 12 bases between the two ends. CDR1 is LNHDA, CDR2 SQIVND, per germline (reference sequence). The CDR3 loop is CASSRGSVGNQPQHF. The CDR3 nucleotides read TGTGCCAGTAGTAGAGGGTCGGTTGGCAATCAGCCCCAGCATTTT.

The chain carries TRBV27 and TRBJ2-5, with 9 bases matching TRBD1. The V and J ends lost 6 bases and 2 bases, in that order; junction bases with no gene match: 4. The CDR3 is 14 residues long. CDR1 MNHEY and CDR2 SMNVEV come from the germline V gene (reference sequence). CDR3 nucleotides: TGTGCCAGCAGGGGGACAGGGACTCAAGAGACCCAGTACTTC. Its protein is CASRGTGTQETQYF.

CDR3 DNA sequence: TGTGCCAGCAGCGTGAACAGGGTTGGCAATTCACCCCTCCACTTT. This gives the protein CASSVNRVGNSPLHF. The V gene is TRBV6-5, the J gene TRBJ1-6; D perhaps matches TRBD1 (6 bases). Between the trimmed V and J ends, which lost 6 bases and 7 bases, there was a span of 16 bases. Germline assignment: CDR1 MNHEY and CDR2 SVGAGI. This CDR3 region has 15 residues.

The genes are TRBV30 and TRBJ1-4; D not certain. V lost 5 bases and J 10 bases, leaving 17 bases between the germline ends. This CDR3 has 13 residues. CDR1 and CDR2 from the germline V gene are GTSNPN and SVGIG (reference sequence). CDR3 in DNA: TGTGCCTGGTCTGGGAGCGGCCCCTCAAAACTGTTTTTT. Encoded protein: CAWSGSGPSKLFF.

The chain has TRBV12-3 or TRBV12-4 and TRBJ2-2, with D unclear. The CDR3 loop spans 13 amino acids. Trimming stripped 1 base from V and 4 bases from J, with 4 bases between. CDR3 region: CASSLDFTGELFF. The DNA of the CDR3 is TGTGCCAGCAGTTTAGATTTCACCGGGGAGCTGTTTTTT.

V gene TRBV27 combines with J gene TRBJ2-1; D uncertain. The CDR3 runs to 17 residues. V dropped 2 bases and J dropped 0 bases, with 14 bases sitting between them. CDR1 is MNHEY and CDR2 is SMNVEV in the germline V gene (reference sequence). The CDR3 region has the DNA TGTGCCAGCAGTTTAAGACCCCCGAGGAGCTCCTACAATGAGCAGTTCTTC. Amino acids: CASSLRPPRSSYNEQFF.

The genes are TRBV5-1 and TRBJ2-3, with D possibly matching TRBD2 (7 bases). CDR1 SGHRS and CDR2 YFSETQ come from the germline V gene. This CDR3 region has 17 residues. V was trimmed by 0 bases and J by 4 bases, leaving 18 bases between them. CDR3 sequence: CASSLAAGALGPDTQYF. In nucleotides, the CDR3 is TGCGCCAGCAGCTTGGCCGCGGGGGCGCTCGGCCCAGATACGCAGTATTTT.

The CDR3 loop reads CASSSQGLETEAFF. In DNA, the CDR3 is TGCGCCAGCAGCTCACAGGGGTTGGAAACTGAAGCTTTCTTT. The chain couples TRBV5-1 to TRBJ1-1; 7 bases line up with TRBD1. From germline, CDR1 is SGHRS and CDR2 YFSETQ. The V and J ends lost 3 bases and 5 bases, in that order; junction bases with no gene match: 7. The CDR3 covers 14 residues.

For the CDR3, the DNA is TGTGCCAGCTCGAGGGAGGGGGCGGGTAATCAGCCCCAGCATTTT. Translation gives CASSREGAGNQPQHF. The chain is built from TRBV18 and TRBJ1-5; 7 positions match TRBD1. Germline trimming cut 6 bases from V and 4 bases from J; bases unmatched to any gene: 9. From germline, CDR1 is KGHSH and CDR2 LQKENI. The CDR3 is 15 residues long. Looking up the rest from reference TRBV18 and TRBJ1-5 gives the full variable domain: NAGVMQNPRHLVRRRGQEARLRCSPMKGHSHVYWYRQLPEEGLKFMVYLQKENIIDESGMPKERFSAEFPKEGPSILRIQQVVRGDSAAYFCASSREGAGNQPQHFGDGTRLSIL.

The V call is TRBV19, the J call TRBJ1-1; D gene ambiguous. The CDR3 has 14 residues. The germline V and J ends were trimmed by 3 bases and 4 bases, with 12 bases remaining between them. CDR1 and CDR2 from the germline V gene are LNHDA and SQIVND (reference sequence). CDR3 sequence: CASSIKVGFTEAFF. As DNA, the CDR3 is TGTGCCAGTAGTATTAAGGTGGGGTTCACTGAAGCTTTCTTT.

The DNA of the CDR3 is TGTGCCAGCAGCTTGTCAGGCAGTCCCCAAGAGACCCAGTACTTC. Protein: CASSLSGSPQETQYF. The rearrangement joins TRBV5-5 to TRBJ2-5, with no clear D. Looked up from germline, CDR1 is SGHKS and CDR2 is YYEKEE (reference sequence). CDR3 length equals 15 residues. The V and J ends lost 1 base and 1 base respectively, with 11 bases between them.